Presented here are 20 T cell receptor beta chains from one specimen sequenced in a study of identical twins. TCRdb passed the 5' RACE reads through MiXCR, listing each CDR3 protein once. The sample shows 400,000 to 550,000 distinct CDR3 sequences, approximately 15% of them seen only once. The same sample was also used in a study of yellow fever vaccine responses in identical twins.

Sequenced input: CD4+ T cells sorted from blood. Receptors originate from a woman between 18 and 30 years old in good health.

The genes are TRBV20-1 and TRBJ2-1; 9 bases map to TRBD2. The CDR3 contains 13 residues. V gave up 2 bases and J gave up 7 bases; unmatched junction bases: 3. Germline V CDR1 and CDR2: DFQATT, SNEGSKA (reference sequence). CDR3 in amino acids: CSARRLAGNEQFF. The CDR3 DNA sequence: TGCAGTGCTAGAAGGCTAGCGGGAAATGAGCAGTTCTTC.

The rearrangement links TRBV14 to TRBJ2-7; the match to TRBD1 covers 9 bases. The CDR3 totals 15 residues. Germline V gene data show CDR1 as SGHDN and CDR2 as FVKESK. V lost 4 bases, J lost 5 bases, and 9 bases stayed unmatched. The CDR3 here is CASSPTPGTGHEQYF. DNA of the CDR3: TGTGCCAGCAGCCCGACCCCCGGGACAGGGCACGAGCAGTACTTC.

In this sample, this clonotype turned up many times. The chain joins TRBV12-3 or TRBV12-4 to TRBJ2-2, with D unresolved. This CDR3 is built from 12 residues. Trimming stripped 6 bases from V and 3 bases from J, with 5 bases between. The CDR3 coding sequence is TGTGCCAGCAGGCGCTACACCGGGGAGCTGTTTTTT. Protein: CASRRYTGELFF.

The J gene is TRBJ2-5, the V gene TRBV7-9; 7 bases agree with TRBD1. This CDR3 has 14 amino acids. Germline V gives CDR1 SEHNR, CDR2 FQNEAQ (reference sequence). V shed 5 bases, J shed 5 bases, and the junction held 8 bases outside the gene matches. Here the CDR3 reads CASSVTGSAETQYF. In nucleotides, the CDR3 is TGTGCCAGCAGCGTGACAGGGTCCGCTGAGACCCAGTACTTC.

The chain couples TRBV6-1 to TRBJ2-3, with D possibly being TRBD1 (5 bases). Looked up from germline, CDR1 is MNHNS and CDR2 is SASEGT. This CDR3 spans 15 amino acids. V was trimmed by 6 bases and J by 0 bases, leaving 13 bases between them. CDR3 amino acids: CASRFKDTSTDTQYF. The CDR3 nucleotides are TGTGCCAGCAGATTCAAGGACACCAGCACAGATACGCAGTATTTT.

V usage is TRBV25-1 and J usage is TRBJ2-2; TRBD1 matches at 12 bases. Unmatched junction bases numbered 19, after V lost 6 bases and J lost 5 bases. The CDR3 sequence is 20 residues long. Germline V gene data show CDR1 as MGHDK and CDR2 as SYGVNS. The CDR3 reads CASRSPPRDRGRGGTGELFF. The CDR3 coding sequence is TGTGCCAGCAGAAGTCCCCCTCGGGACAGGGGGCGTGGTGGAACCGGGGAGCTGTTTTTT.

This clonotype was picked up many times. This rearrangement joins TRBV6-2 or TRBV6-3 to TRBJ2-7; D not resolved. Germline V gene lookup returns CDR1 MNHEY and CDR2 SVGEGT. Trimming left V 7 bases short and J 1 base short, with 5 bases between. CDR3 length: 11 residues. The CDR3 is CASTSSYEQYF. In nucleotides, the CDR3 is TGTGCCAGCACATCTTCCTACGAGCAGTACTTC.

There are a few counts of this clonotype. The V and J genes are TRBV20-1 and TRBJ1-6; D possibly corresponds to TRBD1 (5 bases). The ends were cut back, 4 bases at V and 6 bases at J, with 19 bases in the middle. The CDR3 spans 16 residues. CDR1 is DFQATT and CDR2 is SNEGSKA in the germline V gene (reference sequence). CDR3: CSAKSSGQGGNSPLHF. The CDR3 DNA is TGCAGTGCTAAGAGTTCTGGGCAGGGAGGTAATTCACCCCTCCACTTT.

The rearrangement links TRBV11-2 to TRBJ2-3; D not certain. Deletions cut 5 bases from V and 4 bases from J, with 16 bases between. The CDR3 runs to 15 residues. The V gene's germline CDR1 is SGHAT and CDR2 FQNNGV. The CDR3 sequence is CASSISPNTADTQYF. DNA of the CDR3: TGTGCCAGCAGCATAAGCCCTAATACGGCAGATACGCAGTATTTT.

The chain couples TRBV15 to TRBJ2-1, with 12 bases fitting TRBD1. There are 17 residues in the CDR3. Unmatched junction bases numbered 6, after V lost 0 bases and J lost 6 bases. From germline, CDR1 is LNHNV and CDR2 YYDKDF (reference sequence). CDR3 in DNA: TGTGCCACCAGCAGAGATTTGGCGGGACAGGGGGCCAATGAGCAGTTCTTC. Protein sequence: CATSRDLAGQGANEQFF.

This clonotype was seen ten or more times. The V and J genes are TRBV5-6 and TRBJ1-1; a possible D gene is TRBD1 (6 bases). CDR3 length: 14 amino acids. The V and J ends lost 4 bases and 0 bases respectively, with 10 bases between them. Germline CDR1 is SGHDT and CDR2 is YYEEEE. Written as DNA, the CDR3 is TGTGCCAGCAGCAATGGGGGCATGAACACTGAAGCTTTCTTT. It translates to CASSNGGMNTEAFF. Looking up the rest from reference TRBV5-6 and TRBJ1-1 gives the full variable domain: DAGVTQSPTHLIKTRGQQVTLRCSPKSGHDTVSWYQQALGQGPQFIFQYYEEEERQRGNFPDRFSGHQFPNYSSELNVNALLLGDSALYLCASSNGGMNTEAFFGQGTRLTVV.

The chain combines TRBV11-1 with TRBJ2-1, with D tentatively TRBD2 (5 bases). The CDR3 contains 16 residues. CDR1 and CDR2 (germline): SGHAT, FQDESV (reference sequence). V was pared by 0 bases and J by 6 bases, with 15 bases between. The CDR3 DNA sequence: TGTGCCAGCAGCTTAGCGCGGGTAGCTGTAAGCAATGAGCAGTTCTTC. It translates to CASSLARVAVSNEQFF. Filled out from reference TRBV11-1 and TRBJ2-1, the complete variable domain reads EAEVAQSPRYKITEKSQAVAFWCDPISGHATLYWYRQILGQGPELLVQFQDESVVDDSQLPKDRFSAERLKGVDSTLKIQPAELGDSAMYLCASSLARVAVSNEQFFGPGTRLTVL.

This clonotype occurred a few times. The rearrangement links TRBV28 to TRBJ2-7; no clear D gene. Germline-derived CDR1 and CDR2 are MDHEN and SYDVKM. V was pared by 6 bases and J by 0 bases, with 9 bases between. This CDR3 is built from 13 residues. DNA for the CDR3: TGTGCCAGCAGATCCAGGAGCTCCTACGAGCAGTACTTC. As protein: CASRSRSSYEQYF. Filled out from reference TRBV28 and TRBJ2-7, the complete variable domain reads DVKVTQSSRYLVKRTGEKVFLECVQDMDHENMFWYRQDPGLGLRLIYFSYDVKMKEKGDIPEGYSVSREKKERFSLILESASTNQTSMYLCASRSRSSYEQYFGPGTRLTVT.

This clonotype was seen many times. The chain employs TRBV5-1 and TRBJ2-1; 7 bases match TRBD2. This CDR3 has 15 residues. Germline CDR1 reads SGHRS; CDR2 reads YFSETQ. J was trimmed by 10 bases and V by 3 bases; bases with no gene match: 13. This CDR3 is CASSYRDYPLSEQFF. The CDR3, as DNA: TGCGCCAGCAGCTATCGGGACTATCCGCTCTCGGAGCAGTTCTTC.

This clonotype was picked up a small number of times. The chain combines TRBV2 with TRBJ2-1, with D unresolved. This CDR3 comprises 14 residues. V lost 6 bases to trimming and J lost 9 bases, with 18 bases between them. Germline V gene lookup returns CDR1 SNHLY and CDR2 FYNNEI. CDR3 sequence reads: CASRATGLLVEQFF. CDR3 DNA: TGTGCCAGCAGGGCCACGGGTCTTTTGGTTGAGCAGTTCTTC.

V is TRBV15 and J is TRBJ1-1; D remains unclear. The CDR3 sequence is 13 residues long. The germline gives CDR1 LNHNV, CDR2 YYDKDF (reference sequence). Trimming shortened V by 3 bases and J by 1 base, and 6 bases separated the two germline ends. Here the CDR3 DNA reads TGTGCCACCAGCAGTAACGGGAACACTGAAGCTTTCTTT. It codes for CATSSNGNTEAFF.

The table lists this clonotype with a few counts. The rearrangement uses TRBV12-5 and TRBJ1-5; tentatively, D is TRBD1 (5 bases). This CDR3 region has 13 residues. Germline values: CDR1 LGHNT, CDR2 FRNRAP. V lost 7 bases and J lost 4, with 11 bases in between. This CDR3 reads CASAPTENQPQHF. The CDR3 DNA is TGTGCTAGTGCCCCGACAGAGAATCAGCCCCAGCATTTT.

The rearrangement uses TRBV2 and TRBJ2-7; D gene uncertain. Germline CDR1 and CDR2: SNHLY and FYNNEI. Trimming left V 8 bases short and J 2 bases short, with 13 bases between. This CDR3 spans 13 amino acids. CDR3 sequence (DNA): TGTGCCAGCCGTCCCGTTGGTGCCTACGAGCAGTACTTC. Translated: CASRPVGAYEQYF. The full variable domain, its missing parts supplied by reference TRBV2 and TRBJ2-7, is EPEVTQTPSHQVTQMGQEVILRCVPISNHLYFYWYRQILGQKVEFLVSFYNNEISEKSEIFDDQFSVERPDGSNFTLKIRSTKLEDSAMYFCASRPVGAYEQYFGPGTRLTVT.

In this sample, this clonotype turned up a few times. The J gene is TRBJ1-2, the V gene TRBV5-1; 7 nucleotides align to TRBD1. This CDR3 is 14 amino acids long. V was clipped by 3 bases and J by 7 bases; unmatched bases: 9. Germline V gene data show CDR1 as SGHRS and CDR2 as YFSETQ. The DNA for the CDR3 is TGCGCCAGCAGCTCGGGGGACAGCGGACGTGGCTACACCTTC. Translated: CASSSGDSGRGYTF.

This clonotype was picked up many times. The chain recombines TRBV20-1 with TRBJ2-3; TRBD1 agrees at 10 bases. The germline gives CDR1 DFQATT, CDR2 SNEGSKA (reference sequence). V lost 4 bases to trimming and J lost 4 bases; unmatched junction nucleotides: 2. The CDR3 length is 13 residues. The CDR3 protein is CSAIGQGADTQYF. The CDR3 nucleotides read TGCAGTGCTATTGGACAGGGGGCAGATACGCAGTATTTT.